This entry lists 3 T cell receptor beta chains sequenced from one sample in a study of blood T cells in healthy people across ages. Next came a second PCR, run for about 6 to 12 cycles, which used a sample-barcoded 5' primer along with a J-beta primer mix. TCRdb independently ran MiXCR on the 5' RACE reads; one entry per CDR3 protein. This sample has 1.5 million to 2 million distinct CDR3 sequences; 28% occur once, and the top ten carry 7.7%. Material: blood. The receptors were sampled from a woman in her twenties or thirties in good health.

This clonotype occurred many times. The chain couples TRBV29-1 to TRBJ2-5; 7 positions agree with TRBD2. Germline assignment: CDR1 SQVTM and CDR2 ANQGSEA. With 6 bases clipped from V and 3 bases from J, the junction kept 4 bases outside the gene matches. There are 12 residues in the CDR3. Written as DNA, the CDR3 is TGCAGCGTCGGGACTAACGAAGAGACCCAGTACTTC. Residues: CSVGTNEETQYF.

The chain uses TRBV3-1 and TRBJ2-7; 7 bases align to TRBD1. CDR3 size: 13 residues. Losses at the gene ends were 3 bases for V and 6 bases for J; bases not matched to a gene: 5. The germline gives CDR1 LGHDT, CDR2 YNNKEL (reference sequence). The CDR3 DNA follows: TGTGCCAGCAGCCACCATGACAGGGTCGAGCAGTACTTC. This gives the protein CASSHHDRVEQYF.

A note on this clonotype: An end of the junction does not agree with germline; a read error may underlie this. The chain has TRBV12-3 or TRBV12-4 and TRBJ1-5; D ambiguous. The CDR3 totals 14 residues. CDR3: CASRLGRGSQPQHF. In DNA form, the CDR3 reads TGTGCCAGCAGGTTAGGCAGAGGGAGTCAGCCCCAGCATTTT.